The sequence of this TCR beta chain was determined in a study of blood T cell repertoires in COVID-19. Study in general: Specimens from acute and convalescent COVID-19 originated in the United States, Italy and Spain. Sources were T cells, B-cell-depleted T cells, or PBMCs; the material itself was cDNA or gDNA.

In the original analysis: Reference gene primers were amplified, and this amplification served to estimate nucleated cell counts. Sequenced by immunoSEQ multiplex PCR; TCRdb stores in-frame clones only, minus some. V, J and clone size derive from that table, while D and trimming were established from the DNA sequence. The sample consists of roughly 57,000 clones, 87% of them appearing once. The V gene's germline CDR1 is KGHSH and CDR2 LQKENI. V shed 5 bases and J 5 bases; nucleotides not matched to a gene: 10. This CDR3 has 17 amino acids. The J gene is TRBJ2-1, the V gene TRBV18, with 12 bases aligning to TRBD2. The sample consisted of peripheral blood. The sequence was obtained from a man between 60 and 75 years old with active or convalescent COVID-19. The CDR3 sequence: CASSTTSGGTLNNEQFF. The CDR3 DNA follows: TGTGCCAGCTCAACGACTAGCGGGGGAACTCTCAACAATGAGCAGTTCTTC.